The source of this T cell receptor beta chain is a study of cytomegalovirus exposure and HLA in healthy donors. Findings and caveats of the study: Presence/absence analyses assumed roughly uniform sequencing depth across donors. Follow-up analysis seemed to connect common viral pathogens with several of the most significant clusters identified. The study labeled 164 TCR beta chains cytomegalovirus-associated. Associated with HLA alleles at 0.05 false discovery rate in a later analysis were about 17,000 TCR beta sequences.

Of note for this clone: Its antigen is unidentified.

Primers for the PCR totalled 60 Vbeta and 13 Jbeta. Only in-frame clones appear in the TCRdb table, and some are missing; sequencing was by immunoSEQ multiplex PCR. Among 130,000 to 150,000 clones listed, approximately 78% were seen once. Per the germline V gene, CDR1 is SNHLY and CDR2 is FYNNEI. CDR3 length equals 13 residues. V was shortened by 4 bases and J by 1 base, with 5 bases between the two germline ends. This receptor was identified in a man aged 35-49 years in good health and CMV-seropositive. The chain links TRBV2 to TRBJ1-3; D is unresolved. The sample comprised PBMCs. This CDR3 is CASSGTSGNTIYF. The CDR3 DNA reads as TGTGCCAGCAGTGGGACTTCTGGAAACACCATATATTTT.